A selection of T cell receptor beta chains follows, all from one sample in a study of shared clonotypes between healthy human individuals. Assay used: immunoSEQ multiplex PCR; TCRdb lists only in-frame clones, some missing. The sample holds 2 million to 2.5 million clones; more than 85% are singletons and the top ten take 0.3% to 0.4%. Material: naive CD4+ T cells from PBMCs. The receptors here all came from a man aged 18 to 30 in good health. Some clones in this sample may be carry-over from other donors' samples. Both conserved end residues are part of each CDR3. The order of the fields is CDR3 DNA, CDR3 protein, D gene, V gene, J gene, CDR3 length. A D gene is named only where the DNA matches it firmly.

TGTGCCAGCAGTGACCAGGGCCCCTCATCTGAGCAGTTCTTC	CASSDQGPSSEQFF	NA	TRBV2	TRBJ2-1	14
TGTGCCAGCTCACCCGTTACAGGACGTGAAGCTTTCTTT	CASSPVTGREAFF	NA	TRBV18	TRBJ1-1	13
TGTGCCAGCAGGACAGGGGGACTAGCGGGATCTAGCACAGATACGCAGTATTTT	CASRTGGLAGSSTDTQYF	TRBD2	TRBV28	TRBJ2-3	18
TGCGCCAGCAGCTTGGGGACGGGGTACAATGAGCAGTTCTTC	CASSLGTGYNEQFF	NA	TRBV5-1	TRBJ2-1	14
TGCGCCAGCATTCAAGACCCCGGGTCTGGAAACACCATATATTTT	CASIQDPGSGNTIYF	NA	TRBV5-1	TRBJ1-3	15
TGTGCCAGCGGGGCACGGATCAGCTACGAGCAGTACTTC	CASGARISYEQYF	NA	TRBV28	TRBJ2-7	13
TGCGCCAGCAGGTCGGGGAGGCTAGGCGGGGATGAGCAGTTCTTC	CASRSGRLGGDEQFF	NA	TRBV5-1	TRBJ2-1	15
TGTGCCAGCACGGGGGAATGGACTGAAGCTTTCTTT	CASTGEWTEAFF	NA	TRBV28	TRBJ1-1	12
TGTGCCAGCTCACCAAACCAGGGTGATAGCAATCAGCCCCAGCATTTT	CASSPNQGDSNQPQHF	NA	TRBV18	TRBJ1-5	16
TGTGCCAGCAGTCCCCTGGGACAGCTTGCAACTAATGAAAAACTGTTTTTT	CASSPLGQLATNEKLFF	TRBD1	TRBV28	TRBJ1-4	17
TGTGCCAGCAGCTTAGGTAGTCCTAGCGGGAGCTCCTACGAGCAGTACTTC	CASSLGSPSGSSYEQYF	TRBD2	TRBV7-6	TRBJ2-7	17
TGTGCCAGCTCACTGACAGGGGCTAACTATGGCTACACCTTC	CASSLTGANYGYTF	TRBD1	TRBV18	TRBJ1-2	14